Listed below are T cell receptor beta chains from one sample, sequenced in a study of beta chain features in type 1 diabetes. Sequencing used immunoSEQ multiplex PCR; TCRdb keeps in-frame clones, though not all of them. The profile shows hundreds of thousands of clones, roughly a sixth of them singletons. The sequenced material came from naive CD4+ T cells from blood. These receptors were obtained from a man between 18 and 35 years old in good health. The CDR3 runs from the conserved cysteine through the conserved F or W. The D gene is left open where the match is weak. Part of the rows lack a size; the others show once, few, many or a class for expanded clones.

clone size | J gene | V gene | D gene | CDR3 protein | CDR3 DNA
. | TRBJ2-7 | TRBV5-1 | TRBD1 | CASSLVVAGGAGEQYF | TGCGCCAGCAGCTTGGTGGTTGCAGGGGGCGCGGGGGAGCAGTACTTC
few | TRBJ1-2 | TRBV4-3 | . | CASSQDKQGRAGYTF | TGCGCCAGCAGCCAAGATAAACAGGGCAGGGCTGGCTACACCTTC
few | TRBJ2-3 | TRBV9 | . | CASSVVGGLTDTQYF | TGTGCCAGCAGCGTAGTGGGGGGGCTGACAGATACGCAGTATTTT
few | TRBJ1-1 | TRBV6-6 | . | CASSYSVGGWDTEAFF | TGTGCCAGCAGTTACTCGGTGGGGGGCTGGGACACTGAAGCTTTCTTT
. | TRBJ2-7 | TRBV7-3 | TRBD2 | CASSPPSGRQMYF | TGTGCCAGCAGCCCGCCTAGCGGGAGGCAAATGTACTTC
. | TRBJ1-1 | TRBV5-1 | . | CASSLVGVGTEAFF | TGCGCCAGCAGCTTGGTTGGGGTCGGGACTGAAGCTTTCTTT
few | TRBJ1-5 | TRBV4-1 | TRBD1 | CASSQGDRGGNQPQHF | TGCGCCAGCAGCCAAGGAGACAGGGGAGGCAATCAGCCCCAGCATTTT
few | TRBJ1-1 | TRBV28 | . | CASSSSNTEAFF | TGTGCCAGCAGTTCCTCGAACACTGAAGCTTTCTTT
. | TRBJ2-7 | TRBV19 | . | CASSIATGPYEQYF | TGTGCCAGTAGTATAGCGACGGGGCCCTACGAGCAGTACTTC
. | TRBJ2-2 | TRBV30 | . | CAWSVLWGRGTNTGELFF | TGTGCCTGGAGTGTGTTATGGGGTAGGGGGACGAACACCGGGGAGCTGTTTTTT
. | TRBJ2-2 | TRBV6-4 | . | CASSRTTNTGELFF | TGTGCCAGTTCCAGGACAACGAACACCGGGGAGCTGTTTTTT
. | TRBJ1-3 | TRBV28 | . | CASSLGRLTSGNTIYF | TGTGCCAGCAGTTTAGGGAGGCTGACCTCTGGAAACACCATATATTTT
. | TRBJ1-3 | TRBV29-1 | . | CSVGHRLLDTIYF | TGCAGCGTTGGTCACAGGCTTTTGGACACCATATATTTT
. | TRBJ1-2 | TRBV7-3 | TRBD1 | CASSLDPGTDGYTF | TGTGCCAGCAGCCTAGACCCCGGGACAGATGGCTACACCTTC
few | TRBJ2-7 | TRBV7-9 | . | CASSPDYGEQYF | TGTGCCAGCAGCCCCGACTACGGCGAGCAGTACTTC
. | TRBJ2-2 | TRBV7-6 | . | CASRYRAVTGELFF | TGTGCCAGCAGGTACAGGGCGGTCACCGGGGAGCTGTTTTTT
. | TRBJ2-7 | TRBV7-3 | . | CASRWAGVNHEQYF | TGTGCCAGCCGTTGGGCAGGGGTTAATCACGAGCAGTACTTC
few | TRBJ1-2 | TRBV30 | . | CAWSVGEIYGYTF | TGTGCCTGGAGTGTGGGTGAAATCTATGGCTACACCTTC
. | TRBJ2-1 | TRBV4-3 | TRBD2 | CASSPKSGASSYNEQFF | TGCGCCAGCAGCCCAAAGAGCGGGGCGAGCTCCTACAATGAGCAGTTCTTC
. | TRBJ2-7 | TRBV5-1 | TRBD1 | CASSPRQGNEQYF | TGCGCCAGCAGCCCGAGACAGGGCAACGAGCAGTACTTC
few | TRBJ2-7 | TRBV27 | TRBD1 | CASSWTGGPYEQYF | TGTGCCAGCAGTTGGACAGGGGGCCCTTACGAGCAGTACTTC
. | TRBJ1-1 | TRBV19 | . | CASSIASRKTEAFF | TGTGCCAGTAGTATAGCGTCTAGAAAAACTGAAGCTTTCTTT
. | TRBJ1-2 | TRBV29-1 | . | CSVDRDSSNYGYTF | TGCAGCGTTGACAGGGACTCCTCTAACTATGGCTACACCTTC
many | TRBJ2-7 | TRBV4-1 | . | CASSHSALAYEQYF | TGCGCCAGCAGCCACAGTGCGCTAGCCTACGAGCAGTACTTC
. | TRBJ2-6 | TRBV6-5 | . | CASRAQGAGANVLTF | TGTGCCTCTCGCGCGCAGGGTGCTGGGGCCAACGTCCTGACTTTC
few | TRBJ2-7 | TRBV7-7 | . | CASSLSPTATYEQYF | TGTGCTAGCAGCTTGTCCCCGACAGCTACCTACGAGCAGTACTTC
few | TRBJ2-7 | TRBV25-1 | . | CASSEYWQGPEQYF | TGTGCCAGCAGTGAATATTGGCAGGGGCCCGAGCAGTACTTC
. | TRBJ2-5 | TRBV4-1 | TRBD1 | CASSRPGTGEETQYF | TGCGCCAGCAGCCGCCCCGGGACAGGAGAAGAGACCCAGTACTTC
few | TRBJ2-1 | TRBV6-6 | . | CASSFGRSNNEQFF | TGTGCCAGCAGTTTCGGACGTTCGAACAATGAGCAGTTCTTC
. | TRBJ2-7 | TRBV5-4 | . | CASSTDPGTTYEQYF | TGTGCCAGCAGCACCGACCCAGGGACCACCTACGAGCAGTACTTC
few | TRBJ2-7 | TRBV2 | TRBD1 | CASSAGTGPYYEQYF | TGTGCCAGCAGTGCTGGGACAGGGCCCTACTACGAGCAGTACTTC
. | TRBJ2-7 | TRBV9 | . | CASSPLGTLNSYEQYF | TGTGCCAGCAGCCCTCTAGGGACACTAAACTCCTACGAGCAGTACTTC
few | TRBJ1-5 | TRBV27 | . | CASSSRTFGNQPQHF | TGTGCCAGCAGTTCCAGAACTTTTGGGAATCAGCCCCAGCATTTT
few | TRBJ1-3 | TRBV29-1 | TRBD1 | CSVAQTGKHYTIYF | TGCAGCGTTGCGCAGACAGGGAAACATTACACCATATATTTT
. | TRBJ1-2 | TRBV10-3 | TRBD1 | CAINVGQNYGYTF | TGTGCCATCAACGTGGGACAGAACTATGGCTACACCTTC
many | TRBJ1-5 | TRBV19 | TRBD1 | CASSIAGTGGNQPQHF | TGTGCCAGTAGTATAGCCGGGACAGGGGGCAATCAGCCCCAGCATTTT
. | TRBJ2-3 | TRBV7-9 | . | CASSLYPGGSGILTQYF | TGTGCCAGCAGCTTATACCCCGGTGGTAGCGGAATACTTACGCAGTATTTT
few | TRBJ2-4 | TRBV11-3 | . | CASSPGAGVAKNIQYF | TGTGCCAGCAGCCCAGGGGCGGGAGTAGCCAAAAACATTCAGTACTTC
. | TRBJ2-7 | TRBV9 | TRBD1 | CASSVQGQGRYEQYF | TGTGCCAGCAGCGTACAGGGACAGGGGCGCTACGAGCAGTACTTC
. | TRBJ2-1 | TRBV23-1 | . | CASSRGFYNEQFF | TGCGCCAGCAGTCGGGGCTTCTACAATGAGCAGTTCTTC
few | TRBJ1-3 | TRBV2 | . | CASMQNTIYF | TGTGCCAGCATGCAGAACACCATATATTTT
few | TRBJ2-3 | TRBV18 | TRBD2 | CASSARTGGVRDTQYF | TGTGCCAGCTCAGCTCGGACTGGGGGGGTGCGAGATACGCAGTATTTT
. | TRBJ2-2 | TRBV6-6 | TRBD2 | CASSKLAGVNTGELFF | TGTGCCAGCAGTAAACTAGCGGGGGTGAACACCGGGGAGCTGTTTTTT
few | TRBJ2-3 | TRBV7-9 | TRBD1 | CASSLSGQGTDTQYF | TGTGCCAGCAGCTTATCGGGACAGGGGACAGATACGCAGTATTTT
few | TRBJ1-4 | TRBV28 | . | CASSSFRGEKEKLFF | TGTGCCAGCAGCTCCTTTCGGGGGGAGAAGGAAAAACTGTTTTTT
. | TRBJ2-1 | TRBV11-3 | . | CASSVRGVSYNEQFF | TGTGCCAGCAGCGTCCGGGGAGTCTCCTACAATGAGCAGTTCTTC
few | TRBJ2-7 | TRBV6-1 | . | CASSHGSSLHEQYF | TGTGCCAGCAGCCACGGGTCATCACTCCACGAGCAGTACTTC
few | TRBJ2-3 | TRBV11-3 | . | CASSLGGEDTQYF | TGTGCCAGCAGCTTAGGTGGGGAAGATACGCAGTATTTT
few | TRBJ1-2 | TRBV4-1 | . | CASSQGLGYTF | TGCGCCAGCAGCCAAGGTCTCGGCTACACCTTC
. | TRBJ2-5 | TRBV2 | . | CASSAIGFLQETQYF | TGTGCCAGCAGTGCGATAGGTTTTCTCCAAGAGACCCAGTACTTC
. | TRBJ1-5 | TRBV7-2 | . | CASSLVLNSNQPQHF | TGTGCCAGCAGCTTAGTCCTAAATAGCAATCAGCCCCAGCATTTT
. | TRBJ1-1 | TRBV6-5 | . | CATLKREGTEAFF | TGTGCCACCTTAAAGCGGGAGGGCACTGAAGCTTTCTTT
few | TRBJ2-4 | TRBV4-1 | . | CASSALPPGGNIQYF | TGCGCCAGCAGCGCCCTTCCCCCCGGGGGAAACATTCAGTACTTC
few | TRBJ2-3 | TRBV29-1 | . | CSVEDSGHTDTQYF | TGCAGCGTTGAAGATAGTGGCCACACAGATACGCAGTATTTT
. | TRBJ2-6 | TRBV18 | TRBD1 | CASSPRDSSISGANVLTF | TGTGCCAGCTCACCTCGGGACAGTTCCATTTCTGGGGCCAACGTCCTGACTTTC
few | TRBJ2-5 | TRBV5-1 | . | CASSLIQGGETQYF | TGCGCCAGCAGCTTGATACAGGGTGGAGAGACCCAGTACTTC
. | TRBJ1-2 | TRBV7-9 | . | CASRIQPESSYGYTF | TGTGCCAGTAGAATTCAGCCCGAGTCGTCTTATGGCTACACCTTC
. | TRBJ2-7 | TRBV7-2 | TRBD1 | CASSPDRDHEQYF | TGTGCCAGCAGCCCAGACAGGGACCACGAGCAGTACTTC
. | TRBJ2-1 | TRBV7-9 | TRBD2 | CASSPRTSGPYGEQFF | TGTGCCAGCAGCCCAAGGACTAGCGGGCCTTACGGGGAGCAGTTCTTC